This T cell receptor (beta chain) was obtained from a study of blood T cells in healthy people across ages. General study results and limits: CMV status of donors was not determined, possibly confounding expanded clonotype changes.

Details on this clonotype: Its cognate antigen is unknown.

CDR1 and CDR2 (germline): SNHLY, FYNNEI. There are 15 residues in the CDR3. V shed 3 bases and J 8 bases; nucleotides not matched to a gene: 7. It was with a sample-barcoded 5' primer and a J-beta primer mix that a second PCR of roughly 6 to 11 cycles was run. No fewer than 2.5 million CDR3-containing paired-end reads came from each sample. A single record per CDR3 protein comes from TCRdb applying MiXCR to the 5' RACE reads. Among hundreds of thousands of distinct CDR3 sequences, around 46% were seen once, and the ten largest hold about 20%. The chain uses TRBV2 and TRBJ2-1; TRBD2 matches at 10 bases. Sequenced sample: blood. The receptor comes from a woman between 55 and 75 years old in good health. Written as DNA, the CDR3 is TGTGCCAGCAGTGAGGTAGCGGGGGGCCCCCATGAGCAGTTCTTC. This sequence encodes CASSEVAGGPHEQFF.